These T cell receptor beta chains were read from a single sample in a study of OX40 agonist ivuxolimab in advanced cancers. Clones were sequenced by immunoSEQ multiplex PCR, and TCRdb holds only the in-frame ones, with some missing. The repertoire holds 55,000 to 70,000 clones, with approximately 84% as singletons. Sample: CD4+ or CD8+ T cells sorted from blood, taken in a trial of the OX40 agonist ivuxolimab. These receptors originate from an adult with an advanced solid tumor such as melanoma, head and neck, liver or kidney cancer. Both conserved end residues are trimmed from each CDR3.

TRBJ1-4	14	TRBV7-9	ASSLGEGQVDEKLF
TRBJ2-5	9	TRBV11-2	ASSLKKTQY
TRBJ2-1	13	TRBV7-9	ASRSTTIPYDEQF
TRBJ1-5	16	TRBV28	ASSRPGRDQDSNQPQH
TRBJ2-7	12	TRBV6-5	ASSPDRVPYEQY
TRBJ2-7	13	TRBV6-1	ASSTRGGGVYEQY
TRBJ1-5	12	TRBV4-2	ASSPGGGNQPQH
TRBJ1-1	10	TRBV5-6	ASSRRNRVAF
TRBJ2-7	12	TRBV19	ASSARRDRGEQY
TRBJ2-2	10	TRBV9	ASSYLTGELF
TRBJ1-5	12	TRBV7-9	ASSAGSSNQPQH
TRBJ1-1	11	TRBV7-9	ASSLGTTSEAF
TRBJ2-5	15	TRBV12-5	ASGSGTSGAPQETQY
TRBJ1-2	12	TRBV19	ASSLDGTNYGYT
TRBJ2-1	12	TRBV9	ASSSRTGHNEQF
TRBJ2-3	13	TRBV7-2	ASSLNGISTDTQY
TRBJ2-2	13	TRBV28	ASRPGLADTGELF
TRBJ2-1	12	TRBV28	ASSLVREPNEQF
TRBJ2-7	13	TRBV4-1	ASSQQGSVPYEQY
TRBJ1-3	13	TRBV7-9	ASSLDRGLGNTIY
TRBJ2-7	13	TRBV29-1	SSRLAGANYYEQY
TRBJ1-1	17	TRBV5-6	ASRRWTGPKGPMNTEAF
TRBJ2-3	13	TRBV4-2	ASSPLATSTDTRY
TRBJ2-7	11	TRBV19	ASTSGAGYEQY
TRBJ2-7	11	TRBV28	ASAGTDSDEQY
TRBJ2-2	13	TRBV5-6	ASSLSTGGGGELF
TRBJ1-5	14	TRBV4-1	ASSQDRTGGDQPQH
TRBJ2-4	12	TRBV5-1	ASRDSLAKNIQY
TRBJ2-1	12	TRBV5-1	ASRGGSSYNEQF
TRBJ2-1	11	TRBV30	ACGTSGYSEQF
TRBJ2-3	15	TRBV7-8	ASSLGRVSLGADTQY
TRBJ2-1	13	TRBV25-1	ASSVSGRKYNEQF
TRBJ2-3	9	TRBV7-2	ASSSPGTQY
TRBJ2-3	13	TRBV9	ASSGRTGYSDTQY